What follows is one TCR beta chain and its context. These data come from a study of blood T cell repertoires in COVID-19. About the study: Acute-phase and convalescent COVID-19 samples originated in the United States, Italy and Spain.

TCRdb's table, derived via immunoSEQ multiplex PCR, lists solely in-frame clones and lacks some. The sample holds under 150,000 clones, about 85% seen once. J lost 8 bases, V lost 7 bases, and 12 bases had no gene match. Germline CDR1 and CDR2: MNHEY and SMNVEV (reference sequence). The CDR3 is 14 amino acids. This chain joins TRBV27 and TRBJ2-3; 7 bases fit TRBD2. Sequencing used peripheral blood. The origin of this receptor is an older man with acute or convalescent COVID-19. The DNA of the CDR3 is TGTGCCAGCAAACCTAGCGGAGCACAGCCTACGCAGTATTTT. Its translation is CASKPSGAQPTQYF.